A single sample is the source of the 17 T cell receptor beta chains below, sequenced in a study of shared clonotypes between healthy human individuals (dated by TCRdb to the early 2020s). CD8 naive samples were obtained by positive selection for CCR7 among CD45RO-negative cells, yielding a CD45RA+CCR7+ population from which TemRA cells were excluded. Library preparation used the immunoSEQ multiplex PCR assay. TCRdb retrieved this table from immuneACCESS and kept in-frame rearrangements only. Not all clones are present; in checked studies, unresolved V genes account for under half, and no reason is known for the remainder. The table for this sample lists 500,000 to 700,000 clones; approximately 96% of them were counted only once. Around 0.12% of the sample is taken by the ten largest. Sequencing used naive CD8+ T cells sorted from blood. The cell subset or site label here, explained by the study, means: CD45RA+CCR7+. These receptors all stem from a young woman in good health.

The genes are TRBV7-2 and TRBJ2-3, with 10 bases lining up with TRBD2. J was trimmed by 8 bases and V by 2 bases; bases with no gene match: 7. CDR1 is SGHTA, CDR2 FQGNSA, per germline. The CDR3 runs to 15 residues. CDR3 sequence (DNA): TGTGCCAGCAGCTTATCCTCTAGCGGGAGTCCTACGCAGTATTTT. Amino acid sequence: CASSLSSSGSPTQYF.

The chain uses TRBV6-5 and TRBJ1-2; the match to TRBD1 covers 7 bases. CDR1 is MNHEY and CDR2 is SVGAGI in the germline V gene. The V and J ends lost 0 bases and 3 bases, in that order; junction bases with no gene match: 4. This CDR3 comprises 15 residues. The CDR3 coding sequence is TGTGCCAGCAGTTACTCGACAGGGAGGGACTATGGCTACACCTTC. Protein: CASSYSTGRDYGYTF.

This clone has a single count. The rearrangement links TRBV7-9 to TRBJ2-7; a weak D match, TRBD2 (5 bases). Deletions cut 1 base from V and 7 bases from J, with 11 bases between. The CDR3 totals 13 residues. CDR1 is SEHNR, CDR2 FQNEAQ, per germline (reference sequence). Here the CDR3 DNA reads TGTGCCAGCAGCTTAGGAGGGCCGTGGGAGCAGTACTTC. It is translated as CASSLGGPWEQYF.

The CDR3 coding sequence is TGTGCCAGCAGTTACGAGTTAGCGGGATATTATGAGCAGTTCTTC. Its protein is CASSYELAGYYEQFF. The rearrangement joins TRBV6-6 to TRBJ2-1, with TRBD2 matching over 8 bases. Germline V lookup: CDR1 MNHNY, CDR2 SVGAGI (reference sequence). Germline trimming cut 2 bases from V and 8 bases from J; bases unmatched to any gene: 8. This CDR3 comprises 15 residues.

The chain combines TRBV5-1 with TRBJ2-1, with 9 bases matching TRBD1. Losses at the gene ends were 4 bases for V and 5 bases for J; bases not matched to a gene: 7. This CDR3 is built from 15 residues. Germline V lookup: CDR1 SGHRS, CDR2 YFSETQ. CDR3 nucleotides: TGCGCCAGCAGCGTACGGGACAGGGTCGACAATGAGCAGTTCTTC. The encoded protein is CASSVRDRVDNEQFF. The whole variable domain, remainder taken from reference TRBV5-1 and TRBJ2-1, is KAGVTQTPRYLIKTRGQQVTLSCSPISGHRSVSWYQQTPGQGLQFLFEYFSETQRNKGNFPGRFSGRQFSNSRSEMNVSTLELGDSALYLCASSVRDRVDNEQFFGPGTRLTVL.

The CDR3: CASSHTGDEQFF. The CDR3 DNA reads TGCGCCAGCAGCCATACAGGGGATGAGCAGTTCTTC. The chain carries TRBV4-1 and TRBJ2-1, with 7 bases matching TRBD1. Germline assignment: CDR1 MGHRA and CDR2 YSYEKL. V lost 3 bases, J lost 8 bases, and 1 base stayed unmatched. The CDR3 is 12 amino acids.

V usage is TRBV5-6 and J usage is TRBJ2-4; D perhaps matches TRBD1 (6 bases). Germline V gives CDR1 SGHDT, CDR2 YYEEEE. The V end was cut by 3 bases, the J end by 5 bases, with 9 bases between. This CDR3 is 13 amino acids long. CDR3 nucleotides: TGTGCCAGCAGCTCAGGGGTGGAAAACATTCAGTACTTC. Protein product: CASSSGVENIQYF.

This clone was detected only once. The CDR3 protein is CASSSAYNEQFF. The CDR3 coding sequence is TGTGCCAGCAGCTCCGCGTACAATGAGCAGTTCTTC. V usage is TRBV13 and J usage is TRBJ2-1; D is unclear. Trimming took off 4 bases at V and 4 bases at J, with 5 bases between the two ends. The germline V gene has CDR1 PRHDT and CDR2 FYEKMQ (reference sequence). The CDR3 spans 12 residues.

In the case of this clone: Distinct nucleotide sequences in the sample also encode this CDR3. This chain joins TRBV27 and TRBJ2-7, with D possibly being TRBD1 or TRBD2 (6 bases each). Germline-derived CDR1 and CDR2 are MNHEY and SMNVEV (reference sequence). Trimming left V 6 bases short and J 3 bases short, with 12 bases between. CDR3 length equals 13 residues. The CDR3 DNA reads TGTGCCAGCAGAGGGGGGACCGGCTACGAGCAGTACTTC. It specifies CASRGGTGYEQYF.

On this clone itself: The identical CDR3 is also encoded by other nucleotide sequences in the sample. The chain has TRBV27 and TRBJ2-1, with 11 positions matching TRBD2. The CDR3 sequence is 15 residues long. CDR1 and CDR2 from the germline V gene are MNHEY and SMNVEV (reference sequence). The V gene end was trimmed by 3 bases and the J gene end by 4 bases; junction bases not matched to a gene: 2. CDR3 in amino acids: CASSFGLAGYNEQFF. The CDR3 nucleotides read TGTGCCAGCAGTTTTGGACTAGCGGGTTACAATGAGCAGTTCTTC.

The rearrangement links TRBV7-2 to TRBJ2-3; TRBD2 matches at 7 bases. Trimming cost V 3 bases and J 6 bases; bases outside gene matches: 9. The CDR3 is 15 residues long. Germline V gene lookup returns CDR1 SGHTA and CDR2 FQGNSA. For the CDR3, the DNA is TGTGCCAGCAGCTTCGCTTTTGCGGGAGCTGATACGCAGTATTTT. Its protein is CASSFAFAGADTQYF.

The chain joins TRBV29-1 to TRBJ2-7; D assignment may be TRBD1 or TRBD2 (6 bases each). Germline V CDR1 and CDR2: SQVTM, ANQGSEA. The CDR3 is 13 residues long. V gave up 7 bases and J gave up 0 bases, with 13 bases separating them. This chain's CDR3 is CSAEGGHSYEQYF. CDR3 DNA: TGCAGCGCCGAGGGGGGACACTCCTACGAGCAGTACTTC.

J is TRBJ2-5 and V is TRBV9; D is possibly TRBD2 (5 bases). Germline-derived CDR1 and CDR2 are SGDLS and YYNGEE. The CDR3 runs to 14 residues. V shed 0 bases and J shed 1 base, with 7 bases lying between them. CDR3 residues: CASSVGLTQETQYF. CDR3 in DNA: TGTGCCAGCAGCGTAGGACTAACCCAAGAGACCCAGTACTTC.

A note on this clone: A read error may account for a junction end that differs from germline. This chain connects TRBV6-6 to TRBJ1-2; the match to TRBD1 covers 8 bases. Germline CDR1 MNHNY, CDR2 SVGAGI (reference sequence). CDR3 length: 11 amino acids. CDR3 protein: CASSSQGEGSF. The DNA of the CDR3 is TGTGCCAGCAGCTCACAGGGGGAGGGGTCCTTC.

The chain has TRBV7-9 and TRBJ2-7; a possible D gene is TRBD2 (6 bases). The V gene lost 7 bases and the J gene lost 2 bases, with 18 bases spanning the gap. Germline CDR1 SEHNR, CDR2 FQNEAQ (reference sequence). There are 15 residues in the CDR3. The CDR3 bases are TGTGCCAGCACCCTGGGGGAGGCGACCCCCTACGAGCAGTACTTC. This codes for CASTLGEATPYEQYF.

The chain recombines TRBV10-2 with TRBJ2-7; no reliable D call. V was shortened by 7 bases and J by 3 bases, with 4 bases between the two germline ends. The CDR3 extends over 10 amino acids. In germline, CDR1 is WSHSY, CDR2 SAAADI. The CDR3, as DNA: TGCGCCAGCAAAGACTACGAGCAGTACTTC. It is translated as CASKDYEQYF.

The rearrangement uses TRBV29-1 and TRBJ2-7; TRBD1 is a possible D gene (5 bases). The CDR3 is 14 amino acids. Trimming took 3 bases from V and 5 from J, leaving 17 bases between them. Germline loops: CDR1 SQVTM, CDR2 ANQGSEA. The CDR3 coding sequence is TGCAGCGTTGACTTTTCCGGGCAGGGCCACGAGCAGTACTTC. Translation gives CSVDFSGQGHEQYF.